Below, one T cell receptor beta chain is given with its context. Its antigen remains unknown. This CDR3 has 16 amino acids. V was clipped by 1 base and J by 0 bases; unmatched bases: 2. Germline V gene lookup returns CDR1 SGHTA and CDR2 FQGNSA. This entry belongs to a study of beta chain features in type 1 diabetes. Overall study results and limits: Naive, central memory and regulatory TCRB repertoires appeared more similar among patients than healthy donors. Possibly, sequencing cDNA over-represented cells that had high TCR expression levels. Shorter TCRB CDR3s, moderately but significantly so, were found in Type 1 diabetes patients in all four CD4+ subsets.

Every bit of the isolated RNA underwent reverse transcription, so sequencing read expressed TCRB transcripts. Naive, central memory and regulatory T cell samples produced a mean of approximately 3.5 million reads. Libraries were prepared by immunoSEQ multiplex PCR; TCRdb keeps only in-frame clonotypes and omits some of them. The sample lists some 120,000 clones; about 18% were seen once. This TCR derives from a man aged 18 to 29 with type 1 diabetes. The chain couples TRBV7-2 to TRBJ2-4; 8 bases map to TRBD2. Source material: central memory CD4+ T cells from blood. The chain's CDR3 is CASSLGSGIAKNIQYF. The CDR3 DNA follows: TGTGCCAGCAGCTTAGGTAGCGGGATAGCCAAAAACATTCAGTACTTC.